Listed below are T cell receptor beta chains from one sample, sequenced in a study of blood T cell repertoires in COVID-19. Using immunoSEQ multiplex PCR, the repertoire was profiled, and TCRdb retains in-frame clones only, with some absent. The sample includes 150,000 to 200,000 clones, approximately 87% of them seen just once. The specimen sequenced was peripheral blood. The receptors originated from a man younger than 35 with active or convalescent COVID-19. The CDR3 runs from the conserved cysteine through the conserved F or W. A D gene is named only where the DNA matches it firmly.

D	J	V	DNA	CDR3
NA	TRBJ1-1	TRBV2	TGTGCCAGCAGGGACGGAGGGTTGACTGAAGCTTTCTTT	CASRDGGLTEAFF
NA	TRBJ1-2	TRBV9	TGTGCCAGCAGCGTTAGTGGCGGCGGGGCTTATGGCTACACCTTC	CASSVSGGGAYGYTF
NA	TRBJ1-1	TRBV7-3	TGTGCCAGCAGCTTAACGCCCGCAGGGCAAGCTTTCTTT	CASSLTPAGQAFF
NA	TRBJ1-3	TRBV6-5	TGTGCCAGCAGTTACTATGGCCAATCTGGAAACACCATATATTTT	CASSYYGQSGNTIYF
NA	TRBJ2-2	TRBV2	TGTGCCAGCAGTGCGGTGACTCCCCGGGCCGGGGAGCTGTTTTTT	CASSAVTPRAGELFF
TRBD1	TRBJ1-4	TRBV2	TGTGCCAGCAGTGAAGGGGTTGACAGGGCTGGAGAAAAACTGTTTTTT	CASSEGVDRAGEKLFF
TRBD1	TRBJ1-3	TRBV6-5	TGTGCCAGCACCCCCGGGACAGTTGGAAACACCATATATTTT	CASTPGTVGNTIYF
TRBD1	TRBJ1-5	TRBV6-6	TGTGCCAACGGAGACAGGGGGGGTCAGCCCCAGCATTTT	CANGDRGGQPQHF
NA	TRBJ2-2	TRBV7-7	TGTGCTAGCAGCTTAGAGGGACTTGGGACCGGGGAGCTGTTTTTT	CASSLEGLGTGELFF
NA	TRBJ1-2	TRBV5-6	TGTGCCAGCAGCTTGGACTACCGGGATCTTAACTATGGCTACACCTTC	CASSLDYRDLNYGYTF
NA	TRBJ1-1	TRBV29-1	TGCAGCGTAGCTCCGGGAGGCGGGGAAGCTTTCTTT	CSVAPGGGEAFF
NA	TRBJ1-6	TRBV6-1	TGTGCCAGCAGTGAATCGGCCAGGCGGGGAACCCTCCACTTT	CASSESARRGTLHF
TRBD2	TRBJ2-3	TRBV5-4	TGTGCCAGCAGCTTGTTGGGCGGGGGGGACACAGATACGCAGTATTTT	CASSLLGGGDTDTQYF
NA	TRBJ1-6	TRBV2	TGTGCCAGCAGTGAAGGGTACACAGAGAATTCACCCCTCCACTTT	CASSEGYTENSPLHF
NA	TRBJ1-1	TRBV6-2/TRBV6-3	TGTGCCAGCAGTTACGGGAGGGCTGAAGCTTTCTTT	CASSYGRAEAFF
TRBD1	TRBJ2-3	TRBV11-2	TGTGCCAGCAGCTATAGACAGGGGAGCACAGATACGCAGTATTTT	CASSYRQGSTDTQYF
NA	TRBJ2-7	TRBV7-8	TGTGCCAGCAGCCCAGGCTACGAGCAGTACTTC	CASSPGYEQYF
TRBD1	TRBJ1-3	TRBV30	TGTGCCTGGAGCAGGGGGATAGGCTCTGGAAACACCATATATTTT	CAWSRGIGSGNTIYF
NA	TRBJ1-1	TRBV7-9	TGTGCCAGCAGCGGACAGTACATGAACACTGAAGCTTTCTTT	CASSGQYMNTEAFF